A selection of T cell receptor beta chains follows, all from one sample in a study of blood T cell repertoires in COVID-19. Only in-frame clones appear in the TCRdb table, and some are missing; sequencing was by immunoSEQ multiplex PCR. The sample has 150,000 to 250,000 clones, approximately 86% seen once. Sequencing was done on a sample of PBMCs or T cells enriched from blood (not recorded which). The receptor source for this set is a woman aged 25-40 years who had recovered from COVID-19. Both conserved end residues are part of each CDR3. The D gene is left open where the match is weak. The listing skips clone size in some rows; elsewhere it reads once, few, many or a size class.

j_gene | abundance | d_gene | v_gene | CDR3aa | CDR3nt
TRBJ2-5 | NA | TRBD1 | TRBV27 | CASSFLDRYQETQYF | TGTGCCAGCAGTTTCCTGGACAGGTACCAAGAGACCCAGTACTTC
TRBJ1-2 | NA | NA | TRBV7-9 | CASSLDSQTLYGYTF | TGTGCCAGCAGCTTAGACTCGCAGACTCTTTATGGCTACACCTTC
TRBJ1-6 | NA | TRBD1 | TRBV6-5 | CASSYSKGGDSPLHF | TGTGCCAGCAGTTACAGTAAAGGGGGCGATTCACCCCTCCACTTT
TRBJ2-7 | NA | NA | TRBV27 | CASSYIPSTRSYEQYF | TGTGCCAGCAGTTACATCCCTTCAACTAGATCCTACGAGCAGTACTTC
TRBJ1-2 | NA | TRBD1 | TRBV10-3 | CAIRDRGGGYTF | TGTGCCATCAGGGACAGGGGAGGCGGCTACACCTTC
TRBJ1-1 | few | NA | TRBV6-6 | CATHAQGRAFF | TGTGCCACCCACGCCCAGGGTCGCGCTTTCTTT
TRBJ1-1 | once | NA | TRBV12-3/TRBV12-4 | CASSLVGPTEAFF | TGTGCCAGCAGTTTAGTGGGGCCCACTGAAGCTTTCTTT
TRBJ1-2 | once | NA | TRBV14 | CASSQDPAGTPSGGYRGYTF | TGTGCCAGCAGCCAAGATCCGGCCGGGACGCCCTCTGGGGGCTATCGTGGCTACACCTTC
TRBJ1-5 | NA | NA | TRBV28 | CASSPDTPYSQPQHF | TGTGCCAGCAGTCCTGACACTCCCTACAGTCAGCCCCAGCATTTT
TRBJ2-7 | NA | TRBD1 | TRBV9 | CASSPWTGASSYEQYF | TGTGCCAGCAGCCCGTGGACAGGGGCAAGCTCCTACGAGCAGTACTTC
TRBJ1-1 | NA | TRBD1 | TRBV4-3 | CASSQDRGWNTEAFF | TGCGCCAGCAGCCAAGACAGGGGGTGGAACACTGAAGCTTTCTTT
TRBJ1-4 | NA | NA | TRBV19 | CASSLAGVQEKLFF | TGTGCCAGTAGCCTAGCGGGGGTACAGGAAAAACTGTTTTTT
TRBJ1-1 | NA | TRBD1 | TRBV7-2 | CASSLGTGGEAFF | TGTGCCAGCAGCTTAGGTACAGGGGGTGAAGCTTTCTTT
TRBJ1-2 | NA | TRBD1 | TRBV11-2 | CASSPWGQMGYTF | TGTGCCAGCAGTCCCTGGGGACAGATGGGCTACACCTTC
TRBJ1-4 | NA | NA | TRBV4-1 | CASSQARGYGENEKLFF | TGCGCCAGCAGCCAAGCTCGGGGGTATGGGGAAAATGAAAAACTGTTTTTT
TRBJ2-1 | NA | NA | TRBV3-1/TRBV3-2 | CASSLRHLYEQFF | TGTGCCAGCAGCCTGCGCCACTTGTATGAGCAGTTCTTC
TRBJ1-5 | NA | TRBD1 | TRBV7-9 | CASSIGQGFGNQPQHF | TGTGCCAGCAGCATAGGACAGGGGTTTGGCAATCAGCCCCAGCATTTT
TRBJ2-1 | once | TRBD2 | TRBV11-2 | CASSGREGPRYNEQFF | TGTGCCAGCAGTGGGCGGGAGGGCCCCCGGTACAATGAGCAGTTCTTC
TRBJ1-5 | once | TRBD1 | TRBV7-6 | CASASGTGVNQPQHF | TGTGCCAGCGCTTCGGGGACAGGGGTAAATCAGCCCCAGCATTTT
TRBJ1-1 | NA | NA | TRBV21-1 | CASSIHGNMNTEAFF | TGTGCCAGCAGCATCCACGGGAACATGAACACTGAAGCTTTCTTT
TRBJ1-1 | few | TRBD1 | TRBV6-5 | CASRNWDRTEAFF | TGTGCCAGCAGGAACTGGGACAGGACTGAAGCTTTCTTT
TRBJ2-3 | NA | TRBD1 | TRBV4-3 | CASSQTQGASWTDTQYF | TGCGCCAGCAGCCAAACACAGGGGGCTAGTTGGACAGATACGCAGTATTTT
TRBJ2-7 | NA | NA | TRBV4-1 | CASSQDLTVRAYEQYF | TGCGCCAGCAGCCAAGATTTGACTGTACGAGCCTACGAGCAGTACTTC
TRBJ1-2 | NA | NA | TRBV6-5 | CASSRQGNGYTF | TGTGCCAGCAGTCGTCAGGGGAATGGCTACACCTTC
TRBJ1-2 | many | TRBD1 | TRBV28 | CASSTTGGAYGYTF | TGTGCCAGCAGTACTACAGGGGGGGCCTATGGCTACACCTTC
TRBJ2-7 | NA | TRBD1 | TRBV6-5 | CASSYSQLGQGYEQYF | TGTGCCAGCAGTTACTCCCAATTGGGACAGGGTTACGAGCAGTACTTC
TRBJ1-2 | NA | NA | TRBV5-1 | CASSLGQLNYGYTF | TGCGCCAGCAGCTTGGGACAGCTAAACTATGGCTACACCTTC
TRBJ1-2 | NA | NA | TRBV18 | CASSPMDSYGYTF | TGTGCCAGCTCACCTATGGACAGCTATGGCTACACCTTC
TRBJ2-1 | NA | TRBD2 | TRBV30 | CARGGESYNEQFF | TGTGCCCGCGGGGGGGAGTCCTACAATGAGCAGTTCTTC
TRBJ1-5 | few | NA | TRBV2 | CASSELGGSQPQHF | TGTGCCAGCAGTGAACTGGGGGGAAGTCAGCCCCAGCATTTT
TRBJ2-7 | NA | NA | TRBV30 | CAWSPGRDYEQYF | TGTGCCTGGAGCCCAGGGCGAGACTACGAGCAGTACTTC
TRBJ1-5 | NA | TRBD1 | TRBV7-9 | CASSAGQGHQPQHF | TGTGCCAGCAGCGCGGGACAGGGGCATCAGCCCCAGCATTTT
TRBJ2-5 | NA | TRBD1 | TRBV5-1 | CASSLAKGGGGRETQYF | TGCGCCAGCAGCTTGGCCAAAGGGGGCGGCGGTCGGGAGACCCAGTACTTC
TRBJ2-3 | few | NA | TRBV9 | CASSMTTSTDTQYF | TGTGCCAGCAGCATGACTACTAGCACAGATACGCAGTATTTT
TRBJ1-2 | NA | TRBD1 | TRBV5-1 | CASSLVARQGGYGYTF | TGCGCCAGCAGCTTGGTTGCCCGACAGGGAGGCTATGGCTACACCTTC
TRBJ2-1 | NA | TRBD2 | TRBV30 | CAWSVSRGLAGGGEQFF | TGTGCCTGGAGTGTATCCAGGGGACTAGCGGGGGGAGGTGAGCAGTTCTTC
TRBJ1-1 | NA | TRBD1 | TRBV19 | CASTGGTGAPSGTEAFF | TGTGCCAGTACAGGGGGGACAGGGGCGCCTAGCGGCACTGAAGCTTTCTTT
TRBJ2-1 | NA | NA | TRBV11-3 | CASSLAQGKGEQFF | TGTGCCAGCAGCTTAGCCCAGGGAAAGGGTGAGCAGTTCTTC
TRBJ2-1 | NA | TRBD2 | TRBV6-2/TRBV6-3 | CASSYPSGRGNEQFF | TGTGCCAGCAGTTACCCGAGCGGGAGAGGCAATGAGCAGTTCTTC
TRBJ2-3 | NA | NA | TRBV29-1 | CSVVSGRGFITDTQYF | TGCAGCGTTGTATCGGGCAGGGGATTCATCACAGATACGCAGTATTTT
TRBJ2-1 | NA | TRBD2 | TRBV7-6 | CASSLTSGHYNEQFF | TGTGCCAGCAGCTTAACTAGCGGCCACTACAATGAGCAGTTCTTC
TRBJ2-1 | NA | NA | TRBV5-1 | CASSPNFNEQFF | TGCGCCAGCAGCCCCAATTTTAATGAGCAGTTCTTC
TRBJ2-1 | NA | TRBD2 | TRBV7-9 | CASSTSGGAFWREQFF | TGTGCCAGCAGCACTAGCGGGGGGGCTTTCTGGCGCGAGCAGTTCTTC
TRBJ1-1 | medium-sized | NA | TRBV7-2 | CASSFGGRVSEAFF | TGTGCCAGCAGCTTCGGCGGCAGGGTCTCTGAAGCTTTCTTT
TRBJ2-7 | once | NA | TRBV14 | CASSPALSLYTGEQYF | TGTGCCAGCAGCCCGGCCCTTAGCCTCTATACGGGCGAGCAGTACTTC
TRBJ2-3 | NA | NA | TRBV19 | CASSTALSSTQYF | TGTGCCAGTAGTACAGCACTAAGTTCGACGCAGTATTTT
TRBJ2-1 | NA | TRBD2 | TRBV6-2/TRBV6-3 | CASSPRTSGARNEQFF | TGTGCCAGCAGCCCGAGGACTAGCGGGGCTAGGAATGAGCAGTTCTTC
TRBJ1-2 | NA | NA | TRBV3-1/TRBV3-2 | CASSQDRRGGGLGYTF | TGTGCCAGCAGCCAAGATCGCCGCGGGGGCGGGTTAGGCTACACCTTC
TRBJ1-5 | NA | NA | TRBV19 | CASSSARGDGQPQHF | TGTGCCAGTAGTAGCGCACGGGGGGATGGTCAGCCCCAGCATTTT
TRBJ2-6 | NA | TRBD2 | TRBV18 | CASSPDGGASGANVLTF | TGTGCCAGCTCACCCGACGGGGGGGCCTCTGGGGCCAACGTCCTGACTTTC
TRBJ1-1 | NA | TRBD1 | TRBV6-2/TRBV6-3 | CASSYQGVDTEAFF | TGTGCCAGCAGTTATCAGGGGGTGGACACTGAAGCTTTCTTT
TRBJ2-7 | NA | TRBD2 | TRBV28 | CASTISRAGVSYEQYF | TGTGCCAGCACCATCTCTAGGGCGGGGGTTTCCTACGAGCAGTACTTC
TRBJ2-7 | few | TRBD1 | TRBV5-1 | CASTDRVSYEQYF | TGCGCCAGCACCGACAGGGTGTCCTACGAGCAGTACTTC